This T cell receptor (beta chain) was identified during a study of T-cell reconstitution after alpha-beta-depleted transplantation in children. Trimming stripped 5 bases from V and 2 bases from J, with 14 bases between. The CDR3 totals 15 residues. A TCRbeta library incorporating unique molecular identifiers was prepared. TCRdb reprocessed the PCR reads with MiXCR, giving one entry per CDR3 protein. The sample holds 450,000 to 500,000 distinct CDR3 sequences, approximately 12% seen once. The clonotype was recovered from a human donor who donated a stem cell graft to a child with combined immunodeficiency. This rearrangement joins TRBV12-3 or TRBV12-4 to TRBJ2-3; a weak D match, TRBD2 (6 bases). Source: PBMCs from the stem cell graft donor, taken from the stem cell graft. The CDR3 sequence is CASSAGAGPTDTQYF. The CDR3 nucleotides read TGTGCCAGCAGTGCTGGGGCGGGACCCACAGATACGCAGTATTTT.